This T cell receptor beta chain was captured by sequencing in a study of cytomegalovirus exposure and HLA in healthy donors. Study information: Early on, a data release was issued that held roughly 84 million unique TCRs from HLA-typed donors. Overall study findings and caveats: Earlier analysis yielded a pattern in which most TCR beta V segments were productive about 90% or about 30% of the time. TCR beta chains numbering some 160 were designated cytomegalovirus-associated. Presence/absence analysis assumed near-uniform sequencing depth across donors.

Amplification used 60 Vbeta primers and 13 Jbeta primers. Generated by immunoSEQ multiplex PCR, the TCRdb table keeps only in-frame clones and is missing some. The sample includes approximately 220,000 clones, 80% to 90% of them seen just once. In regard to this clone: What it binds is unknown.

The ends were cut back, 0 bases at V and 1 base at J, with 7 bases in the middle. Germline CDR1 is SGHRS and CDR2 is YFSETQ. The CDR3 extends over 15 amino acids. The chain joins TRBV5-1 to TRBJ2-2; the D is unclear. This clonotype was obtained from a man aged 25 to 40 in good health and CMV-seronegative. Sequences were obtained from PBMCs. This CDR3 reads CASSLDPGNTGELFF. The DNA for the CDR3 is TGCGCCAGCAGCTTGGATCCGGGGAACACCGGGGAGCTGTTTTTT.